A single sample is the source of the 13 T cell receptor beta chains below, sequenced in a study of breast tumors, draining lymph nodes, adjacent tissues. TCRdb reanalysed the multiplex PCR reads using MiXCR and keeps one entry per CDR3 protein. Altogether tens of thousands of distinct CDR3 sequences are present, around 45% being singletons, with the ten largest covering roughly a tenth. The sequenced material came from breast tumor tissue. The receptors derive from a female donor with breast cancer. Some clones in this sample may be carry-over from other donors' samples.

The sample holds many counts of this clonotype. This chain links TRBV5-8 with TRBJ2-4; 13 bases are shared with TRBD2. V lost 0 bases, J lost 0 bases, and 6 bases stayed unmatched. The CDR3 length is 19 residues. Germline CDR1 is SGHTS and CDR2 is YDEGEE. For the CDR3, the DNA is TGTGCCAGCAGCTTGGCCCCGGGACTAGCGGGATCAGCCAAAAACATTCAGTACTTC. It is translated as CASSLAPGLAGSAKNIQYF. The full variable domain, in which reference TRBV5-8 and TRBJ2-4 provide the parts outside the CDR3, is EAGVTQSPTHLIKTRGQQATLRCSPISGHTSVYWYQQALGLGLQFLLWYDEGEERNRGNFPPRFSGRQFPNYSSELNVNALELEDSALYLCASSLAPGLAGSAKNIQYFGAGTRLSVL.

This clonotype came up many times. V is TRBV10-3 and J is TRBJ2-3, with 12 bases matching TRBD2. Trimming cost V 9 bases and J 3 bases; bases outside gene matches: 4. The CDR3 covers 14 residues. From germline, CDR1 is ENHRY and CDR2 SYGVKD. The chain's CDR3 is CAIRLAGETDTQYF. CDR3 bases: TGTGCCATAAGACTAGCGGGAGAGACAGATACGCAGTATTTT.

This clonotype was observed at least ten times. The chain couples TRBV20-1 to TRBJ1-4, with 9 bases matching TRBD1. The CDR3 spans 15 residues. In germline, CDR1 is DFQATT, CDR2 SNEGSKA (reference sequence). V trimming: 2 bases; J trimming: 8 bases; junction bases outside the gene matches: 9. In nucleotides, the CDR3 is TGCAGTGCTAGATCTCAACAGGGGGCAGGAGAAAAACTGTTTTTT. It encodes CSARSQQGAGEKLFF.

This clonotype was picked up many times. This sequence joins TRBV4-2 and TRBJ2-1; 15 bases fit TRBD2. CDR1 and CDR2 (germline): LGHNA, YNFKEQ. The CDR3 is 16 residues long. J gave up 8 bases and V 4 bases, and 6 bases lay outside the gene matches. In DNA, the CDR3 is TGTGCCAGCAGCCGACGCGGACTAGCGGGAGGGGATGAGCAGTTCTTC. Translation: CASSRRGLAGGDEQFF.

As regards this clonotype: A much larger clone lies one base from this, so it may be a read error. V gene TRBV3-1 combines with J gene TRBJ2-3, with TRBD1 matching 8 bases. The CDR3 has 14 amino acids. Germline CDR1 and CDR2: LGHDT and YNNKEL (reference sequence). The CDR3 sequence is CAGSQSDRADTQYF. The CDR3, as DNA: TGTGCCGGCAGCCAATCGGACAGGGCAGATACGCAGTATTTT.

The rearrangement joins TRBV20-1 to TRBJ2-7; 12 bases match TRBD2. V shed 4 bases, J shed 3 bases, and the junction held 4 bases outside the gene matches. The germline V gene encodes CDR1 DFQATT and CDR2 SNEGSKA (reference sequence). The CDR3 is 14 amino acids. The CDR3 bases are TGCAGTGCTACCGGGACTAGCGGGTACTACGAGCAGTACTTC. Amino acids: CSATGTSGYYEQYF.

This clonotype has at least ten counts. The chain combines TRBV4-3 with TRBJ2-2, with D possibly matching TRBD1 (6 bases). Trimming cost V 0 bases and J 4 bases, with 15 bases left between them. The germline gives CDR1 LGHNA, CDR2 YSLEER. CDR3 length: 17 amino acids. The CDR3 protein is CASSQEGAGVGTGELFF. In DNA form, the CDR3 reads TGCGCCAGCAGCCAAGAAGGGGCAGGGGTAGGCACCGGGGAGCTGTTTTTT.

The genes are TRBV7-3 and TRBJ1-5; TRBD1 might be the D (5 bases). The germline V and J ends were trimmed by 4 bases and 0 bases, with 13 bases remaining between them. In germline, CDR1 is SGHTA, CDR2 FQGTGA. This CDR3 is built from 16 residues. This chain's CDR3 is CASSSGTSGSNQPQHF. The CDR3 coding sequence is TGTGCCAGCAGCTCCGGGACTAGCGGTAGCAATCAGCCCCAGCATTTT.

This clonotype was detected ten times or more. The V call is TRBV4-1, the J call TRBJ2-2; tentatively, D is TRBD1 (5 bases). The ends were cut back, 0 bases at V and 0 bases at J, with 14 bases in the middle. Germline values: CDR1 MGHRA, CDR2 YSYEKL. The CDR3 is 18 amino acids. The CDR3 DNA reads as TGCGCCAGCAGCCAAGACGGATCAGGGTGGACGAACACCGGGGAGCTGTTTTTT. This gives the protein CASSQDGSGWTNTGELFF.

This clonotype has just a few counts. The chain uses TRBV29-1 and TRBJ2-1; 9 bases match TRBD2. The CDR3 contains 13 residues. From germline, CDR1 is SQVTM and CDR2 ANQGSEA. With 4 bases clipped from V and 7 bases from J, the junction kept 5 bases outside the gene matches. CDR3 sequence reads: CSVVSGSRNEQFF. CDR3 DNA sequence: TGCAGCGTTGTTAGCGGGAGTAGGAATGAGCAGTTCTTC.

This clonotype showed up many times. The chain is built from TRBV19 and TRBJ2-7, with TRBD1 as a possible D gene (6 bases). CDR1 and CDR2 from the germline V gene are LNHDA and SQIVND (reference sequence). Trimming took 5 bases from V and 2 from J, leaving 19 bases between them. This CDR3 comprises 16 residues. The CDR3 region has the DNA TGTGCCAGTAGTCTCTACGCCGGGACAAGAACCTACGAGCAGTACTTC. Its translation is CASSLYAGTRTYEQYF.

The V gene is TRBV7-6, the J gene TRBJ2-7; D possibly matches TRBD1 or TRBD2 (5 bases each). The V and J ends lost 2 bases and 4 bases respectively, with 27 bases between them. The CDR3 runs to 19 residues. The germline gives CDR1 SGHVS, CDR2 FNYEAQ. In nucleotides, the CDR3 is TGTGCCAGCAGCTTAAATCCCGGGTGGGGGTCCGAGTTTCTTTACGAGCAGTACTTC. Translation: CASSLNPGWGSEFLYEQYF.

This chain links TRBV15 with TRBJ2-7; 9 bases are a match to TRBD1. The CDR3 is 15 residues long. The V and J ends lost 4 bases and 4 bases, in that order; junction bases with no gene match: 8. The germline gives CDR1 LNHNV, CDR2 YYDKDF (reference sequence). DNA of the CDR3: TGTGCCACCAGCACCGAGGACAGGGGAGGGTACGAGCAGTACTTC. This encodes CATSTEDRGGYEQYF.